The entry below describes one TCR beta chain. Its antigen is not known. The CDR3 is cut off 3 residues early in the read; its end comes from the germline J gene. This entry belongs to a study of T cell clonality in common variable immunodeficiency. Study-wide findings and caveats: T cell subpopulation sequencing would be needed to explain CVID clonality. Common variable immunodeficiency TCR beta sequences reportedly had fewer deletions and N-nucleotide insertions.

Control and CVID samples contributed equal amounts of genomic DNA. Assay used: immunoSEQ multiplex PCR; TCRdb lists only in-frame clones, some missing. The profile covers about 7,200 clones, none occurring a single time. Germline V gene lookup returns CDR1 SEHNR and CDR2 FQNEAQ (reference sequence). Trimming pared 10 bases from V and 2 bases from J, leaving 14 bases between. This CDR3 has 13 amino acids. The receptor's source is a human donor with common variable immunodeficiency. The rearrangement uses TRBV7-9 and TRBJ1-1; D possibly corresponds to TRBD1 (6 bases). The sample was peripheral blood mononuclear cells. The sequenced part of the CDR3 DNA is TGTGCCACCAACGGCGGGGGCAACACTGAA. It yields the protein CATNGGGNTE. Given in full, the CDR3 is CATNGGGNTEAFF.